The 27 T cell receptor beta chains listed next were all sequenced from one sample in a study of CD8 T cells in ankylosing spondylitis. Using its own MiXCR run on the 5' RACE reads, TCRdb lists one record per CDR3 protein. Of about 240,000 distinct CDR3 sequences in the sample, 8.6% are singletons; the top ten hold under 7.5%. The sequencing sample was made of blood, either unsorted or a sorted T cell fraction (not recorded which). The receptor set was obtained from a male donor with ankylosing spondylitis or in good health (not recorded which).

Many counts were recorded for this clonotype. The rearrangement links TRBV7-9 to TRBJ2-4; maybe TRBD2 (5 bases). This CDR3 spans 15 amino acids. Trimming stripped 5 bases from V and 1 base from J, with 12 bases between. Looked up from germline, CDR1 is SEHNR and CDR2 is FQNEAQ (reference sequence). The CDR3 sequence is CASSQTGGAKNIQYF. DNA of the CDR3: TGTGCCAGCAGCCAGACCGGCGGGGCCAAAAACATTCAGTACTTC.

A remark on this clonotype: A much larger clone is a single base away; this may be a read error. The chain recombines TRBV2 with TRBJ1-6, with 9 bases fitting TRBD1. Looked up from germline, CDR1 is SNHLY and CDR2 is FYNNEI. This CDR3 region has 14 residues. CDR3 sequence: CSSRTGTGRSPLHF. In nucleotides, the CDR3 is TGTTCCAGCAGAACCGGGACAGGGCGGTCACCCCTCCACTTT. The variable domain in full, completed from reference TRBV2 and TRBJ1-6, reads EPEVTQTPSHQVTQMGQEVILRCVPISNHLYFYWYRQILGQKVEFLVSFYNNEISEKSEIFDDQFSVERPDGSNFTLKIRSTKLEDSAMYFCSSRTGTGRSPLHFGNGTRLTVT.

This clonotype was recorded a few times. The chain links TRBV27 to TRBJ1-5; D gene uncertain. V lost 5 bases, J lost 9 bases, and 14 bases lay in between. The CDR3 has 13 amino acids. Germline CDR1 reads MNHEY; CDR2 reads SMNVEV (reference sequence). CDR3 in amino acids: CASSQSGLGPQHF. The CDR3 coding sequence is TGTGCCAGCAGTCAGTCCGGGCTTGGGCCCCAGCATTTT.

The table lists this clonotype with many counts. The chain recombines TRBV6-2 or TRBV6-3 with TRBJ2-5; D ambiguous. Germline V lookup: CDR1 MNHEY, CDR2 SVGEGT. The V end was cut by 1 base, the J end by 5 bases, with 8 bases between. The CDR3 is 13 residues long. CDR3 residues: CASSYYGRETQYF. The CDR3 bases are TGTGCCAGCAGTTACTACGGAAGGGAGACCCAGTACTTC.

This clonotype was seen many times. The CDR3 region is CAASDGLAAGEQFF. The CDR3 nucleotides are TGTGCCGCCAGCGACGGACTAGCGGCAGGGGAGCAGTTCTTC. V usage is TRBV10-3 and J usage is TRBJ2-1, with 10 bases fitting TRBD2. Germline CDR1 is ENHRY and CDR2 is SYGVKD. The V and J ends lost 11 bases and 10 bases, in that order; junction bases with no gene match: 14. This CDR3 is 14 amino acids long.

This clonotype was recorded at least ten times. V gene TRBV7-2 combines with J gene TRBJ2-7; maybe TRBD2 (5 bases). Germline CDR1 reads SGHTA; CDR2 reads FQGNSA. Trimming removed 3 bases at V and 3 bases at J, with 15 bases between. The CDR3 extends over 15 amino acids. The CDR3 DNA reads as TGTGCCAGCAGCTTCATTCGGGCGGAGGACTACGAGCAGTACTTC. Its translation: CASSFIRAEDYEQYF.

This clonotype was seen at least ten times. The chain uses TRBV7-2 and TRBJ2-1, with TRBD2 matching over 11 bases. V was pared by 4 bases and J by 5 bases, with 4 bases of the junction left unmatched. This CDR3 has 15 residues. CDR1 SGHTA and CDR2 FQGNSA come from the germline V gene. CDR3 DNA sequence: TGTGCCAGCAGCTCTCGACTAGCGGGGCACAATGAGCAGTTCTTC. Translating it yields CASSSRLAGHNEQFF.

This clonotype was found a few times. The chain employs TRBV4-3 and TRBJ1-6; 10 bases are a match to TRBD1. V gave up 0 bases and J gave up 11 bases; unmatched junction bases: 4. CDR1 and CDR2 (germline): LGHNA, YSLEER. This CDR3 has 15 residues. CDR3 amino acids: CASSQDRDRGTPLHF. The CDR3 DNA is TGCGCCAGCAGCCAAGATCGGGACAGGGGAACACCCCTCCACTTT.

This clonotype was seen repeatedly, ten times or more. This sequence joins TRBV7-2 and TRBJ1-2; 7 bases are shared with TRBD1. Germline values: CDR1 SGHTA, CDR2 FQGNSA. The CDR3 runs 15 residues. V dropped 5 bases and J dropped 6; count of bases not matched to a gene: 12. CDR3 sequence (DNA): TGTGCCAGCAGCCCCGCGGGGGCAGGGGGGAATGGCTACACCTTC. Its translation is CASSPAGAGGNGYTF.

This clonotype came up many times. The rearrangement joins TRBV6-1 to TRBJ1-1; TRBD1 matches at 7 bases. The CDR3 extends over 13 amino acids. J was trimmed by 8 bases and V by 6 bases; bases with no gene match: 9. Germline V gene data show CDR1 as MNHNS and CDR2 as SASEGT. CDR3 in amino acids: CASSFPGQIEAFF. CDR3 sequence (DNA): TGTGCCAGCAGCTTCCCGGGACAGATAGAAGCTTTCTTT.

The table lists this clonotype with many counts. V and J are TRBV13 and TRBJ2-5; 7 bases are shared with TRBD2. Germline trimming cut 5 bases from V and 0 bases from J; bases unmatched to any gene: 6. In germline, CDR1 is PRHDT, CDR2 FYEKMQ (reference sequence). The CDR3 has 15 amino acids. CDR3 bases: TGTGCCAGCAGCCCCCAGCGGGGATACCAAGAGACCCAGTACTTC. It specifies CASSPQRGYQETQYF.

This clonotype was counted many times. The chain has TRBV11-1 and TRBJ2-2, with TRBD2 identical over 12 bases. The V and J ends lost 3 bases and 6 bases, in that order; junction bases with no gene match: 2. CDR3 length: 15 residues. The V gene's germline CDR1 is SGHAT and CDR2 FQDESV (reference sequence). The CDR3 sequence is CASSFRTSGAGELFF. The CDR3 DNA reads as TGTGCCAGCAGCTTTCGGACTAGCGGGGCCGGGGAGCTGTTTTTT.

With regard to this clonotype: A much larger clone differs from this one at a single base, so this may be a read error. The rearrangement joins TRBV3-1 to TRBJ2-1, with 7 bases identical to TRBD2. Germline V CDR1 and CDR2: LGHDT, YNNKEL (reference sequence). This CDR3 spans 17 amino acids. CDR3 loop: CASCHPKGGTQGNEQFF. As DNA, the CDR3 is TGTGCCAGCTGCCACCCAAAGGGAGGGACCCAGGGAAATGAGCAGTTCTTC.

This clonotype was found many times. This chain uses TRBV18 with TRBJ1-1; no clear D. Per the germline V gene, CDR1 is KGHSH and CDR2 is LQKENI. V lost 3 bases and J lost 2, with 13 bases in between. The CDR3 runs to 15 residues. In nucleotides, the CDR3 is TGTGCCAGCTCACCCCGGGTCAGCCAAAACACTGAAGCTTTCTTT. Amino acid sequence: CASSPRVSQNTEAFF.

The rearrangement links TRBV7-2 to TRBJ2-7, with D perhaps TRBD2 (7 bases). CDR3 length: 15 residues. V was trimmed by 1 base and J by 4 bases, leaving 14 bases between them. CDR1 SGHTA and CDR2 FQGNSA come from the germline V gene. In nucleotides, the CDR3 is TGTGCCAGCAGCTTAGGAGGGGGGGCGCAATACGAGCAGTACTTC. Translating gives CASSLGGGAQYEQYF.

This clonotype has ten or more counts. The chain links TRBV7-9 to TRBJ1-2; D gene uncertain. The ends were cut back, 1 base at V and 3 bases at J, with 12 bases in the middle. Germline V gives CDR1 SEHNR, CDR2 FQNEAQ (reference sequence). This CDR3 has 15 residues. CDR3 residues: CASSLGTLRDYGYTF. The CDR3 region has the DNA TGTGCCAGCAGCTTAGGGACTTTAAGGGACTATGGCTACACCTTC.

This clonotype was seen only a few times. The genes are TRBV20-1 and TRBJ2-2; the D call may be TRBD1 or TRBD2 (5 bases each). The CDR3 extends over 14 amino acids. Trimming removed 6 bases from V and 7 bases from J, with 18 bases in between. Germline V lookup: CDR1 DFQATT, CDR2 SNEGSKA (reference sequence). The CDR3: CSALDGARGGELFF. The CDR3 coding sequence is TGCAGTGCCTTGGATGGGGCCCGGGGCGGGGAGCTGTTTTTT.

This clonotype was seen repeatedly, ten times or more. The rearrangement joins TRBV20-1 to TRBJ2-2, with TRBD1 identical over 11 bases. The CDR3 loop spans 15 amino acids. The junction had 6 bases not matched to a gene; V was cut back by 5 bases and J by 4 bases. Germline CDR1 DFQATT, CDR2 SNEGSKA (reference sequence). The CDR3 DNA sequence: TGCAGTGCTTTGATAGGACAGGGGGCCACCGGGGAGCTGTTTTTT. This sequence encodes CSALIGQGATGELFF.

This clonotype was counted at least ten times. The chain recombines TRBV12-3 or TRBV12-4 with TRBJ2-2, with 9 bases that match TRBD1. The V and J ends lost 7 bases and 9 bases, in that order; junction bases with no gene match: 12. The CDR3 has 15 amino acids. In DNA, the CDR3 is TGTGCCAGCAATACACCGGGACAGGGTGTCAGGGAGCTGTTTTTT. Translated: CASNTPGQGVRELFF.

The rearrangement uses TRBV20-1 and TRBJ2-1; 9 bases match TRBD1. Per germline, CDR1 DFQATT and CDR2 SNEGSKA (reference sequence). Unmatched junction bases numbered 1, after V lost 1 base and J lost 6 bases. This CDR3 spans 13 amino acids. CDR3 sequence: CSARGTGVNEQFF. In DNA form, the CDR3 reads TGCAGTGCTAGAGGGACAGGGGTCAATGAGCAGTTCTTC.

The V gene is TRBV29-1, the J gene TRBJ2-1; perhaps TRBD2 as D (6 bases). Germline assignment: CDR1 SQVTM and CDR2 ANQGSEA. The CDR3 covers 14 residues. V was pared by 6 bases and J by 3 bases, with 15 bases between. The chain's CDR3 is CSVIADLLYNEQFF. As DNA, the CDR3 is TGCAGCGTAATAGCGGACCTCCTCTACAATGAGCAGTTCTTC.

The table lists this clonotype with a few counts. J is TRBJ1-2 and V is TRBV5-5; tentatively, D is TRBD1 (6 bases). V lost 2 bases and J 7 bases, leaving 15 bases between the germline ends. In germline, CDR1 is SGHKS, CDR2 YYEKEE (reference sequence). CDR3 length: 14 amino acids. The CDR3 DNA is TGTGCCAGCAGCTTTGCGGGGGGCGCCGGTGGCTACACCTTC. Protein product: CASSFAGGAGGYTF.

This chain joins TRBV20-1 and TRBJ1-4, with D uncertain. The germline gives CDR1 DFQATT, CDR2 SNEGSKA (reference sequence). This CDR3 is 13 amino acids long. Trimming shortened V by 3 bases and J by 0 bases, and 5 bases separated the two germline ends. CDR3 protein: CSASAATNEKLFF. The CDR3 DNA is TGCAGTGCTAGTGCTGCAACTAATGAAAAACTGTTTTTT.

This clonotype was picked up many times. The chain combines TRBV6-1 with TRBJ1-6; D is unclear. Germline V CDR1 and CDR2: MNHNS, SASEGT. The V end lost 2 bases, the J end lost 4 bases, and 9 bases lay between the germline ends. The CDR3 has 15 amino acids. The CDR3 coding sequence is TGTGCCAGCAGTGAACGAGGCCAGTATAATTCACCCCTCCACTTT. Its translation: CASSERGQYNSPLHF.

This clonotype was counted many times. This chain connects TRBV29-1 to TRBJ2-7; D may match TRBD1 or TRBD2 (5 bases each). The CDR3 runs 14 residues. Per germline, CDR1 SQVTM and CDR2 ANQGSEA. CDR3 sequence: CSALVGDGSYEQYF. The CDR3 nucleotides are TGCAGTGCCCTCGTGGGGGACGGCTCCTACGAGCAGTACTTC.

This clonotype showed up just a few times. The chain combines TRBV2 with TRBJ1-1, with D possibly TRBD1 on 6 matching bases. The CDR3 has 11 residues. V gave up 6 bases and J gave up 11 bases, with 13 bases separating them. Germline V gives CDR1 SNHLY, CDR2 FYNNEI. For the CDR3, the DNA is TGTGCCAGCAGCCAGGACAGTCGGGCTTTCTTT. As protein: CASSQDSRAFF.

J is TRBJ1-4 and V is TRBV5-5; 7 nucleotides match TRBD1. With V trimmed by 4 bases and J by 7 bases, 10 bases remained unmatched. Germline CDR1 and CDR2: SGHKS and YYEKEE (reference sequence). The CDR3 has 15 amino acids. The CDR3 DNA reads TGTGCCAGCAGCGTCCGACAGGGCAGGAGTGAAAAACTGTTTTTT. Its protein product is CASSVRQGRSEKLFF. The entire variable domain, with the rest obtained from reference TRBV5-5 and TRBJ1-4, is as follows: DAGVTQSPTHLIKTRGQQVTLRCSPISGHKSVSWYQQVLGQGPQFIFQYYEKEERGRGNFPDRFSARQFPNYSSELNVNALLLGDSALYLCASSVRQGRSEKLFFGSGTQLSVL.